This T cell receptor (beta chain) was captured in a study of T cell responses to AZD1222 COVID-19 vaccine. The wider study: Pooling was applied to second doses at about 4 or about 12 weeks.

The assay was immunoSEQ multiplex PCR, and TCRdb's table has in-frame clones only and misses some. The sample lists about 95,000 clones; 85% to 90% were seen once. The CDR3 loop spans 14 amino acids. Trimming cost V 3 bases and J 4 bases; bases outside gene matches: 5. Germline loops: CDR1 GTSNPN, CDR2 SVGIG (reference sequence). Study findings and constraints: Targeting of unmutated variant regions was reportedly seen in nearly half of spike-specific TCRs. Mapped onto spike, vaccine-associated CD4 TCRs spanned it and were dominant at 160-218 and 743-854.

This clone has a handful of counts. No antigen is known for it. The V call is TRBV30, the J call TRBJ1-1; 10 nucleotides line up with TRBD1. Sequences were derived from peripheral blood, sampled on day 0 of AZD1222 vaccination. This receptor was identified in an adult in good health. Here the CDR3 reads CAWRIGTGVTEAFF. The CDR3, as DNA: TGTGCCTGGAGAATCGGGACAGGGGTCACTGAAGCTTTCTTT. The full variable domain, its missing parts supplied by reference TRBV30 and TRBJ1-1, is SQTIHQWPATLVQPVGSPLSLECTVEGTSNPNLYWYRQAAGRGLQLLFYSVGIGQISSEVPQNLSASRPQDRQFILSSKKLLLSDSGFYLCAWRIGTGVTEAFFGQGTRLTVV.